The following is a TCR beta chain sequence with its context. The antigen remains undetermined. Trimming shortened V by 6 bases and J by 5 bases, and 26 bases separated the two germline ends. Germline V gives CDR1 SGDLS, CDR2 YYNGEE. CDR3 length equals 18 residues. TCRdb itself ran the 5' RACE reads through MiXCR, one entry per CDR3 protein. The sample holds roughly 55,000 distinct CDR3 sequences; 24% are singletons and the top ten take about 3%. Study-wide points: The larger-cohort validation was restricted to a single TCR beta V-J rearrangement rather than whole repertoires.

The TCR was taken from a female donor with breast cancer. The chain links TRBV9 to TRBJ2-2, with D possibly matching TRBD2 (6 bases). Sequencing was performed on tumor-infiltrating naive CD4+ T cells sorted from the breast tumor. Subset described: naive CD4+ T cells, CD4+CD45RA+CD25-. For the CDR3, the DNA is TGTGCCAGCACCACTAGGGGTAGCGGACTCCCGGGGACCGGGGAGCTGTTTTTT. It is translated as CASTTRGSGLPGTGELFF.